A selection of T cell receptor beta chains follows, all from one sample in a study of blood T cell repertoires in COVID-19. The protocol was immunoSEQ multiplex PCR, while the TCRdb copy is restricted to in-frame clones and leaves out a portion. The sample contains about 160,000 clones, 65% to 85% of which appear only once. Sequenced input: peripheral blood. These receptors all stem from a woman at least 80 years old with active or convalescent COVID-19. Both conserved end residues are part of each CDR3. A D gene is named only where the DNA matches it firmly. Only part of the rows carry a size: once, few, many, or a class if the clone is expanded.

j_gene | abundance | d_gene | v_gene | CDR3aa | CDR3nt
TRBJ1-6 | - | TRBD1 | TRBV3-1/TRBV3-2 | CASSQDLGQGNSPLHF | TGTGCCAGCAGCCAAGATTTGGGACAGGGTAATTCACCCCTCCACTTT
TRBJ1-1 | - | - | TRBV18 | CASSPGAGRGETEAFF | TGTGCCAGCTCACCAGGTGCCGGGAGGGGAGAAACTGAAGCTTTCTTT
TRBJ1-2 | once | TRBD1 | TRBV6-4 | CASSAGQGDGYTF | TGTGCCAGCAGCGCGGGACAGGGGGATGGCTACACCTTC
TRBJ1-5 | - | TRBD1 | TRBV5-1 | CASSLAGQGSQPQHF | TGCGCCAGCAGCTTGGCGGGACAGGGAAGCCAGCCCCAGCATTTT
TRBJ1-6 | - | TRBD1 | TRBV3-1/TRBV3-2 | CASSQPRGGQATYNSPLHF | TGTGCCAGCAGCCAACCCCGAGGGGGACAGGCCACCTATAATTCACCCCTCCACTTT
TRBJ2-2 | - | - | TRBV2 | CASSGVNTGELFF | TGTGCCAGCAGTGGAGTTAACACCGGGGAGCTGTTTTTT
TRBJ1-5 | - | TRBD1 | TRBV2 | CASSALHPGQGGWPQHF | TGTGCCAGCAGTGCCCTTCACCCAGGACAGGGAGGGTGGCCCCAGCATTTT
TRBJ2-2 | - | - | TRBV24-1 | CATSDSRSVGELFF | TGTGCCACCAGTGATAGTCGGTCTGTCGGGGAGCTGTTTTTT
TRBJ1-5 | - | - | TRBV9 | CASSVDQSNQPQHF | TGTGCCAGCAGCGTAGATCAGAGCAATCAGCCCCAGCATTTT
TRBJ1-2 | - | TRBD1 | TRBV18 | CASSTGTDGGYGYTF | TGTGCCAGCTCGACCGGGACAGATGGTGGGTATGGCTACACCTTC
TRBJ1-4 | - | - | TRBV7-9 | CASSPLAGQILF | TGTGCCAGCAGCCCGCTCGCCGGACAGATCCTTTTT
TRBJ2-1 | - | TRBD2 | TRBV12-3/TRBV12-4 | CASSARGGQQFF | TGTGCCAGCAGTGCCCGGGGGGGCCAGCAGTTCTTC
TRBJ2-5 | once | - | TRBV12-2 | CASRLAQNRGQVETQYF | TGTGCAAGTCGCTTAGCGCAGAACAGGGGGCAGGTCGAGACCCAGTACTTC
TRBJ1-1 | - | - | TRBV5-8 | CASSQSAGSTEAFF | TGTGCCAGCAGCCAATCTGCAGGGTCCACTGAAGCTTTCTTT